Below are 19 T cell receptor beta chains sequenced from a single sample in a study of shared clonotypes between healthy human individuals. TCRdb's copy holds only in-frame clones and misses some; the assay was immunoSEQ multiplex PCR. The sample yields approximately 470,000 clones, approximately 80% seen once. Sequencing was done on a sample of PBMCs. Receptor source: a woman aged 40 to 50 in good health. Some clones in this sample may be carry-over from other donors' samples.

This chain connects TRBV5-5 to TRBJ1-1, with TRBD1 as a possible D gene (6 bases). Germline loops: CDR1 SGHKS, CDR2 YYEKEE (reference sequence). CDR3 size: 14 residues. With 4 bases removed from V and 5 bases from J, the gap between germline ends came to 15 bases. CDR3 sequence: CASSEQQGATEAFF. CDR3 nucleotide sequence: TGTGCCAGCAGCGAGCAACAGGGAGCAACTGAAGCTTTCTTT.

This clone was recorded a few times. V usage is TRBV6-1 and J usage is TRBJ2-1, with a tentative D call TRBD1 (6 bases). The CDR3 covers 16 residues. CDR1 is MNHNS and CDR2 is SASEGT in the germline V gene. V dropped 4 bases and J dropped 11 bases, with 24 bases sitting between them. CDR3 sequence (DNA): TGTGCCAGCAGTGGAACTCAGACAGGAACCACAATGAAGCAGTTCTTC. It is translated as CASSGTQTGTTMKQFF.

The chain is built from TRBV9 and TRBJ1-4; TRBD1 matches 7 bases. Germline CDR1 SGDLS, CDR2 YYNGEE. The V segment lost 3 bases and the J segment 3 bases; nucleotides outside the gene matches: 5. CDR3 size: 15 residues. The CDR3 is CASSETGIANEKLFF. The CDR3 bases are TGTGCCAGCAGCGAGACAGGGATCGCTAATGAAAAACTGTTTTTT.

This clone showed up just once. This chain joins TRBV28 and TRBJ2-7; a possible D gene is TRBD2 (5 bases). The CDR3 is 15 amino acids. Germline V gene data show CDR1 as MDHEN and CDR2 as SYDVKM. Trimming removed 10 bases at V and 2 bases at J, with 21 bases between. The CDR3 DNA sequence: TGTGCCACCCGTACGCTAGACGCGGGCCCCTACGAGCAGTACTTC. It specifies CATRTLDAGPYEQYF.

This sequence joins TRBV5-5 and TRBJ2-7; a weak D match, TRBD1 (5 bases). V lost 0 bases to trimming and J lost 6 bases, with 7 bases between them. This CDR3 contains 12 residues. The V gene's germline CDR1 is SGHKS and CDR2 YYEKEE (reference sequence). CDR3 sequence: CASSLVGVEQYF. In DNA form, the CDR3 reads TGTGCCAGCAGCTTGGTAGGGGTCGAGCAGTACTTC. The variable domain in full, completed from reference TRBV5-5 and TRBJ2-7, reads DAGVTQSPTHLIKTRGQQVTLRCSPISGHKSVSWYQQVLGQGPQFIFQYYEKEERGRGNFPDRFSARQFPNYSSELNVNALLLGDSALYLCASSLVGVEQYFGPGTRLTVT.

This clone was recorded many times. The rearrangement joins TRBV18 to TRBJ2-4; TRBD2 aligns across 13 bases. The V gene end was trimmed by 3 bases and the J gene end by 16 bases; junction bases not matched to a gene: 15. The CDR3 totals 16 residues. Germline lookup yields CDR1 KGHSH and CDR2 LQKENI. The CDR3 sequence is CASSPDTSGRAGKTYF. CDR3 nucleotide sequence: TGTGCCAGCTCACCCGATACTAGCGGGAGGGCCGGGAAAACTTACTTC. Using reference TRBV18 and TRBJ2-4 for the parts outside the CDR3, the full variable domain is NAGVMQNPRHLVRRRGQEARLRCSPMKGHSHVYWYRQLPEEGLKFMVYLQKENIIDESGMPKERFSAEFPKEGPSILRIQQVVRGDSAAYFCASSPDTSGRAGKTYFGAGTRLSVL.

This chain uses TRBV5-3 with TRBJ2-7, with 9 nucleotides matching TRBD1. TRBV5-3 is an ORF for which the function is uncertain. With V trimmed by 1 base and J by 4 bases, 9 bases remained unmatched. The CDR3 spans 16 residues. This CDR3 reads CARSLSPGQGVYEQYF. The CDR3 region has the DNA TGTGCCAGAAGCTTGTCTCCGGGACAGGGTGTTTACGAGCAGTACTTC.

This clone was detected a few times. The chain combines TRBV7-2 with TRBJ2-1; TRBD2 aligns across 10 bases. The J segment lost 10 bases and the V segment lost 3 bases, leaving 9 bases of the junction unmatched. Germline-derived CDR1 and CDR2 are SGHTA and FQGNSA. This CDR3 contains 15 residues. The CDR3 sequence: CASSLAIAGGREQFF. The DNA of the CDR3 is TGTGCCAGCAGCTTGGCGATAGCGGGGGGCCGGGAGCAGTTCTTC. The entire variable domain, with the rest obtained from reference TRBV7-2 and TRBJ2-1, is as follows: GAGVSQSPSNKVTEKGKDVELRCDPISGHTALYWYRQSLGQGLEFLIYFQGNSAPDKSGLPSDRFSAERTGGSVSTLTIQRTQQEDSAVYLCASSLAIAGGREQFFGPGTRLTVL.

The genes are TRBV30 and TRBJ2-7; 11 bases map to TRBD2. CDR3 size: 14 residues. Trimming removed 0 bases from V and 12 bases from J; junction bases left unmatched: 10. From germline, CDR1 is GTSNPN and CDR2 SVGIG (reference sequence). This CDR3 reads CAWSVQLAGGPRYF. DNA of the CDR3: TGTGCCTGGAGTGTACAGTTAGCGGGAGGGCCGAGGTACTTC.

V usage is TRBV7-9 and J usage is TRBJ2-2, with D hard to call. The germline V gene encodes CDR1 SEHNR and CDR2 FQNEAQ (reference sequence). V was clipped by 3 bases and J by 2 bases, with 7 bases between them. The CDR3 runs to 14 residues. The CDR3 sequence is CASSFVGNTGELFF. As DNA, the CDR3 is TGTGCCAGCAGCTTCGTGGGAAACACCGGGGAGCTGTTTTTT.

The V gene is TRBV19, the J gene TRBJ1-2; D unresolved. The CDR3 is 12 amino acids. Germline V gene lookup returns CDR1 LNHDA and CDR2 SQIVND (reference sequence). Trimming pared 6 bases from V and 8 bases from J, leaving 13 bases between. The CDR3 sequence is CASSQEGYGYTF. CDR3 coding DNA: TGTGCCAGTAGCCAAGAAGGTTACGGCTACACCTTC.

This sequence joins TRBV11-2 and TRBJ2-5; no firm D call. This CDR3 spans 15 amino acids. Germline V gene data show CDR1 as SGHAT and CDR2 as FQNNGV. Trimming left V 7 bases short and J 2 bases short, with 17 bases between. The chain's CDR3 is CASNSRLGGQETQYF. Here the CDR3 DNA reads TGTGCCAGCAACTCCCGGCTCGGCGGACAAGAGACCCAGTACTTC.

CDR3 nucleotide sequence: TGTGCCAGCTCACCACCCTCGGGACAGGGTGAGACCCAGTACTTC. Its translation is CASSPPSGQGETQYF. The gene calls are TRBV18 and TRBJ2-5; 9 bases agree with TRBD1. V was clipped by 0 bases and J by 5 bases; unmatched bases: 4. Germline V gene data show CDR1 as KGHSH and CDR2 as LQKENI. This CDR3 has 15 amino acids.

CDR3 residues: CASSLLTGSYGYTF. The CDR3 coding sequence is TGTGCCAGCAGCTTACTGACAGGCTCCTATGGCTACACCTTC. The chain is built from TRBV7-9 and TRBJ1-2, with D perhaps TRBD1 (6 bases). This CDR3 contains 14 residues. V gave up 2 bases and J gave up 4 bases, with 11 bases separating them. Germline-derived CDR1 and CDR2 are SEHNR and FQNEAQ (reference sequence).

This clone showed up just once. The rearrangement joins TRBV5-1 to TRBJ2-1, with TRBD1 as a possible D gene (6 bases). The CDR3 runs 15 residues. The V gene's germline CDR1 is SGHRS and CDR2 YFSETQ. V dropped 1 base and J dropped 6 bases, with 14 bases sitting between them. The CDR3 reads CASSLMAGDPNEQFF. The DNA for the CDR3 is TGCGCCAGCAGCTTGATGGCAGGGGATCCCAATGAGCAGTTCTTC.

The chain has TRBV7-2 and TRBJ2-5; 12 nucleotides align to TRBD2. The CDR3 runs 16 residues. V was clipped by 4 bases and J by 7 bases; unmatched bases: 10. Germline-derived CDR1 and CDR2 are SGHTA and FQGNSA. The CDR3 spells CASSSRLAGAVGTQYF. The CDR3 nucleotides are TGTGCCAGCAGCTCAAGACTAGCGGGGGCGGTAGGGACCCAGTACTTC.

The chain is built from TRBV6-4 and TRBJ2-1; D might be TRBD2 (6 bases). V was cut by 5 bases and J by 6 bases, with 17 bases left in between. The CDR3 spans 15 residues. CDR1 and CDR2 (germline): MRHNA, SNTAGT. The CDR3: CASSPRGGTSNEQFF. DNA of the CDR3: TGTGCCAGCAGTCCTCGGGGCGGGACGAGCAATGAGCAGTTCTTC.

The gene calls are TRBV7-3 and TRBJ2-2, with D possibly matching TRBD1 (5 bases). CDR1 is SGHTA, CDR2 FQGTGA, per germline. CDR3 length: 15 amino acids. V was shortened by 3 bases and J by 1 base, with 9 bases between the two germline ends. The CDR3 DNA reads as TGTGCCAGCAGCTTGGCCAGGGAGAACACCGGGGAGCTGTTTTTT. It yields the protein CASSLARENTGELFF. Complete variable domain (other parts from reference TRBV7-3 and TRBJ2-2): GAGVSQTPSNKVTEKGKYVELRCDPISGHTALYWYRQSLGQGPEFLIYFQGTGAADDSGLPNDRFFAVRPEGSVSTLKIQRTERGDSAVYLCASSLARENTGELFFGEGSRLTVL.

The rearrangement uses TRBV15 and TRBJ2-7, with D perhaps TRBD2 (5 bases). The germline V and J ends were trimmed by 1 base and 3 bases, with 13 bases remaining between them. CDR3 length: 15 amino acids. Germline CDR1 is LNHNV and CDR2 is YYDKDF (reference sequence). The CDR3 spells CATSRAGIGLYEQYF. The DNA of the CDR3 is TGTGCCACCAGCAGAGCGGGGATAGGGCTCTACGAGCAGTACTTC. Full variable domain (remainder filled in from reference TRBV15 and TRBJ2-7): DAMVIQNPRYQVTQFGKPVTLSCSQTLNHNVMYWYQQKSSQAPKLLFHYYDKDFNNEADTPDNFQSRRPNTSFCFLDIRSPGLGDTAMYLCATSRAGIGLYEQYFGPGTRLTVT.